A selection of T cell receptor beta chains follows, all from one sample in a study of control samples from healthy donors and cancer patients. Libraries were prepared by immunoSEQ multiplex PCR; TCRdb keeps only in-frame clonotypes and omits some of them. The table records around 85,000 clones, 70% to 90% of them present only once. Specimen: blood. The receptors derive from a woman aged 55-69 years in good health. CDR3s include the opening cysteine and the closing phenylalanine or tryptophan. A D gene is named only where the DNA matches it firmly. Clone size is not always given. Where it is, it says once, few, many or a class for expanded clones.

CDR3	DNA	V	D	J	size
CASSIQRQGSGYTF	TGTGCCAGTAGTATCCAACGACAGGGGTCCGGCTACACCTTC	TRBV19	TRBD1	TRBJ1-2	.
CASSLPNEKLFF	TGTGCCAGCAGCTTACCGAATGAAAAACTGTTTTTT	TRBV11-2	.	TRBJ1-4	.
CAISKRTASTDTQYF	TGTGCCATCAGTAAACGGACAGCTAGCACAGATACGCAGTATTTT	TRBV10-3	.	TRBJ2-3	.
CASSPLRQGSDTQYF	TGTGCTAGCAGCCCGCTGCGACAGGGATCAGATACGCAGTATTTT	TRBV7-7	TRBD1	TRBJ2-3	.
CASSLRGGGSQETQYF	TGTGCCAGTAGTCTCCGAGGAGGGGGGAGCCAAGAGACCCAGTACTTC	TRBV19	.	TRBJ2-5	.
CASSLAGGTMNTEAFF	TGCGCCAGCAGCTTGGCCGGGGGTACCATGAACACTGAAGCTTTCTTT	TRBV5-1	.	TRBJ1-1	.
CASSPDGRSEQFF	TGTGCCAGCTCACCCGACGGGAGAAGTGAGCAGTTCTTC	TRBV18	.	TRBJ2-1	few
CASSLRGGTSTDTQYF	TGCGCCAGCAGCTTGAGAGGGGGAACTAGCACAGATACGCAGTATTTT	TRBV5-1	.	TRBJ2-3	.
CASSELGGDGYTF	TGTGCCAGCAGCGAACTTGGGGGGGATGGCTACACCTTC	TRBV28	.	TRBJ1-2	.
CASSRTSSYNEQFF	TGTGCCAGCAGCAGGACTTCTTCCTACAATGAGCAGTTCTTC	TRBV6-5	.	TRBJ2-1	.
CASSQGQGRDTQYF	TGCGCCAGCAGCCAAGGACAGGGGAGAGATACGCAGTATTTT	TRBV5-1	TRBD1	TRBJ2-3	.
CASSQERNSPEQYF	TGCGCCAGCAGCCAAGAACGGAACAGTCCCGAGCAGTACTTC	TRBV4-1	.	TRBJ2-7	.
CASSQVNGELFF	TGTGCCAGCAGCCAAGTGAACGGGGAGCTGTTTTTT	TRBV3-1/TRBV3-2	.	TRBJ2-2	.
CASSDSGLGYNSPLHF	TGTGCCAGCAGTGACTCGGGGCTGGGGTATAATTCACCCCTCCACTTT	TRBV6-4	.	TRBJ1-6	.
CAISRGATGSEAFF	TGTGCCATCAGTCGGGGGGCGACAGGATCTGAAGCTTTCTTT	TRBV10-3	.	TRBJ1-1	.
CASSQETSSGGYTF	TGTGCCAGCAGCCAAGAAACCTCCTCAGGTGGCTACACCTTC	TRBV3-1/TRBV3-2	.	TRBJ1-2	once
CASSLGPGGIYEQYF	TGTGCCAGCAGCTTAGGGCCAGGGGGTATCTACGAGCAGTACTTC	TRBV7-2	TRBD1	TRBJ2-7	once
CASSFPPGGRNQPQHF	TGTGCCAGCAGTTTCCCCCCGGGAGGGAGAAATCAGCCCCAGCATTTT	TRBV27	.	TRBJ1-5	.
CASSHGTQWGEQYF	TGTGCCAGCAGTCACGGGACACAATGGGGCGAGCAGTACTTC	TRBV6-2/TRBV6-3	.	TRBJ2-7	.
CASSFGTEGQPQHF	TGCGCCAGCAGCTTCGGGACAGAGGGTCAGCCCCAGCATTTT	TRBV5-1	TRBD1	TRBJ1-5	.
CASSPGQGSLANYGYTF	TGTGCCAGCAGCCCCGGACAGGGGTCTTTAGCTAACTATGGCTACACCTTC	TRBV5-4	TRBD1	TRBJ1-2	.
CASKVIAGETQYF	TGTGCCAGCAAAGTAATAGCGGGAGAGACCCAGTACTTC	TRBV6-5	TRBD2	TRBJ2-5	.
CASSPRRLREQYF	TGTGCCAGCAGCCCTAGGCGGCTCCGCGAGCAGTACTTC	TRBV3-1/TRBV3-2	.	TRBJ2-7	.
CASSHLSMLYGYTF	TGTGCCAGCAGCCATTTAAGTATGCTCTATGGCTACACCTTC	TRBV3-1/TRBV3-2	.	TRBJ1-2	once
CASSQDVGLRQPQHF	TGTGCCAGCAGCCAAGACGTGGGGTTACGCCAGCCCCAGCATTTT	TRBV3-1/TRBV3-2	.	TRBJ1-5	.
CASSSEAVGPQHF	TGTGCCAGCAGTTCCGAGGCAGTGGGGCCCCAGCATTTT	TRBV12-3/TRBV12-4	.	TRBJ1-5	.
CASRLTPNTEAFF	TGTGCCAGCAGGTTGACGCCGAACACTGAAGCTTTCTTT	TRBV7-9	.	TRBJ1-1	.
CASSLETTSTDTQYF	TGCGCCAGCAGCCTCGAGACGACTTCCACAGATACGCAGTATTTT	TRBV4-3	.	TRBJ2-3	.
CASSYNTGGEAFF	TGTGCCAGCAGTTACAATACCGGGGGTGAAGCTTTCTTT	TRBV6-6	.	TRBJ1-1	.
CASSIGQEYGYTF	TGTGCCAGCAGCATCGGACAGGAGTATGGCTACACCTTC	TRBV28	TRBD1	TRBJ1-2	.
CASSSLRGSGGIYGYTF	TGTGCCAGCAGCTCTCTAAGGGGCAGCGGCGGAATTTATGGCTACACCTTC	TRBV13	.	TRBJ1-2	.
CASSEWDSGSYNEQFF	TGCGCCAGCAGTGAGTGGGATAGCGGGAGCTACAATGAGCAGTTCTTC	TRBV10-2	TRBD2	TRBJ2-1	.
CASSLGAALGETQYF	TGTGCCAGCAGCTTAGGGGCGGCTCTGGGCGAGACCCAGTACTTC	TRBV11-2	.	TRBJ2-5	.
CASSSRTSGIYNEQFF	TGCGCCAGCAGCTCCCGGACTAGCGGGATCTACAATGAGCAGTTCTTC	TRBV4-3	TRBD2	TRBJ2-1	.
CASSQDPGRDYYNEQFF	TGCGCCAGCAGCCAAGATCCGGGACGGGACTACTACAATGAGCAGTTCTTC	TRBV4-1	TRBD2	TRBJ2-1	.
CASSLMGDRAQETQYF	TGTGCCAGCAGCTTAATGGGCGATAGGGCGCAAGAGACCCAGTACTTC	TRBV11-1	.	TRBJ2-5	.
CASSYYRGTGELFF	TGTGCCAGCAGCTACTATAGAGGGACCGGGGAGCTGTTTTTT	TRBV28	.	TRBJ2-2	.
CASSLLSSAGGYTF	TGTGCCAGCAGTTTGTTAAGTTCCGCAGGCGGCTACACCTTC	TRBV28	.	TRBJ1-2	few
CASSVTGSGANVLTF	TGTGCCAGCAGCGTCACAGGGAGTGGGGCCAACGTCCTGACTTTC	TRBV9	.	TRBJ2-6	.
CASSLGGRKETQYF	TGTGCCAGCAGTTTGGGCGGGAGGAAAGAGACCCAGTACTTC	TRBV28	TRBD2	TRBJ2-5	.
CASSLNPGASGSRNEQYF	TGTGCCAGCAGCTTAAACCCCGGGGCTAGCGGGAGTCGGAACGAGCAGTACTTC	TRBV7-3	TRBD2	TRBJ2-7	.
CASSWPWAPFNQPQHF	TGTGCCAGCAGTTGGCCCTGGGCTCCCTTCAATCAGCCCCAGCATTTT	TRBV28	.	TRBJ1-5	.
CASRDRANYGYTF	TGTGCCAGCAGGGACAGAGCTAACTATGGCTACACCTTC	TRBV5-6	.	TRBJ1-2	.
CASSPFTGNDEKLFF	TGTGCCAGCAGCCCCTTCACAGGGAACGATGAAAAACTGTTTTTT	TRBV7-8	.	TRBJ1-4	.
CASTRTSGQETQYF	TGTGCCAGCACCCGGACTAGCGGTCAAGAGACCCAGTACTTC	TRBV2	TRBD2	TRBJ2-5	.